Below, 23 T cell receptor beta chains from the same sample are listed, as sequenced in a study of PD-1 blockade in classical Hodgkin lymphoma. Every patient relapsed after autologous stem cell transplantation, and brentuximab vedotin exposure varied. Sequencing used immunoSEQ multiplex PCR; TCRdb keeps in-frame clones, though not all of them. The repertoire holds under 80,000 clones, about two thirds seen once, with approximately 9% in the top ten. The input for sequencing was peripheral blood mononuclear cells (PBMCs), taken before the second cycle of nivolumab. Every receptor here comes from a human donor with classical Hodgkin lymphoma.

The chain recombines TRBV11-3 with TRBJ2-7; D might be TRBD1 (6 bases). The CDR3 extends over 16 amino acids. Germline CDR1 and CDR2: SGHNT and YENEEA. The V gene lost 1 base and the J gene lost 3 bases, with 16 bases spanning the gap. CDR3 residues: CASSLGVEGEGYEQYF. CDR3 DNA sequence: TGTGCCAGCAGCTTAGGCGTTGAGGGGGAAGGCTACGAGCAGTACTTC.

J is TRBJ2-7 and V is TRBV27, with 7 bases that match TRBD1. The CDR3 extends over 14 amino acids. Germline CDR1 MNHEY, CDR2 SMNVEV (reference sequence). V shed 6 bases, J shed 0 bases, and the junction held 5 bases outside the gene matches. This chain's CDR3 is CASRKYRGSYEQYF. CDR3 bases: TGTGCCAGCAGAAAATACAGGGGCTCCTACGAGCAGTACTTC.

The chain joins TRBV4-1 to TRBJ1-2; a possible D gene is TRBD1 (5 bases). The CDR3 extends over 15 amino acids. Trimming stripped 4 bases from V and 3 bases from J, with 15 bases between. Germline V gives CDR1 MGHRA, CDR2 YSYEKL. The CDR3 region has the DNA TGCGCCAGCAGCCTTGCGGCCGAGGGACACTATGGCTACACCTTC. This translates into CASSLAAEGHYGYTF.

The J gene is TRBJ1-4, the V gene TRBV7-9; D not certain. This CDR3 spans 15 amino acids. Germline assignment: CDR1 SEHNR and CDR2 FQNEAQ (reference sequence). Trimming left V 0 bases short and J 3 bases short, with 8 bases between. The CDR3 loop is CASSLAGISNEKLFF. CDR3 coding DNA: TGTGCCAGCAGCTTAGCCGGGATATCTAATGAAAAACTGTTTTTT.

The chain joins TRBV5-1 to TRBJ2-7, with D possibly matching TRBD2 (6 bases). The CDR3 runs 14 residues. The ends were cut back, 1 base at V and 5 bases at J, with 13 bases in the middle. CDR1 is SGHRS and CDR2 is YFSETQ in the germline V gene. CDR3 DNA: TGCGCCAGCAGCTTGACTGGGACTGCCCACGAGCAGTACTTC. Encoded protein: CASSLTGTAHEQYF.

V usage is TRBV6-5 and J usage is TRBJ2-7; tentatively, D is TRBD1 or TRBD2 (6 bases each). The CDR3 is made up of 14 amino acids. Trimming took 6 bases from V and 1 from J, leaving 13 bases between them. Germline V gives CDR1 MNHEY, CDR2 SVGAGI. The CDR3 nucleotides read TGTGCCAGCAGCGCCTCGGGGGCGTCCTACGAGCAGTACTTC. It codes for CASSASGASYEQYF.

CDR3 in amino acids: CASSEARASSHGYTF. Written as DNA, the CDR3 is TGTGCCAGCAGTGAAGCGAGGGCCTCCTCCCATGGCTACACCTTC. The chain joins TRBV2 to TRBJ1-2; D call uncertain. Germline V gene lookup returns CDR1 SNHLY and CDR2 FYNNEI. V lost 0 bases to trimming and J lost 6 bases, with 14 bases between them. The CDR3 is 15 residues long.

The CDR3 nucleotides read TGTGCCAGCAGCTCTCTTGGGGTACCCCTCCACTTT. It yields the protein CASSSLGVPLHF. The V call is TRBV7-9, the J call TRBJ1-6; no clear D. Germline V gene sequence: CDR1 SEHNR, CDR2 FQNEAQ (reference sequence). Trimming stripped 4 bases from V and 12 bases from J, with 10 bases between. The CDR3 is made up of 12 amino acids.

The chain combines TRBV30 with TRBJ1-6; TRBD1 might be the D (6 bases). The CDR3 totals 16 residues. Trimming left V 3 bases short and J 0 bases short, with 12 bases between. Per the germline V gene, CDR1 is GTSNPN and CDR2 is SVGIG (reference sequence). The CDR3: CAWRETGGSYNSPLHF. In nucleotides, the CDR3 is TGTGCCTGGAGGGAGACAGGTGGCTCCTATAATTCACCCCTCCACTTT.

The chain combines TRBV29-1 with TRBJ1-2, with 11 bases that match TRBD1. The CDR3 sequence is 14 residues long. CDR1 and CDR2 from the germline V gene are SQVTM and ANQGSEA. V trimming: 4 bases; J trimming: 4 bases; junction bases outside the gene matches: 5. The chain's CDR3 is CSVAWTGGGYGYTF. DNA of the CDR3: TGCAGCGTTGCCTGGACAGGGGGCGGCTATGGCTACACCTTC.

This clone was observed a handful of times. This chain joins TRBV5-5 and TRBJ1-5; perhaps TRBD1 as D (6 bases). V was cut by 3 bases and J by 0 bases, with 16 bases left in between. Germline CDR1 is SGHKS and CDR2 is YYEKEE (reference sequence). The CDR3 is 17 residues long. CDR3 in DNA: TGTGCCAGCAGCTCAGACTTAGGGGGAGATAGCAATCAGCCCCAGCATTTT. It encodes CASSSDLGGDSNQPQHF.

On this clone itself: The same CDR3 arises from other DNA sequences in this sample as well. V usage is TRBV5-1 and J usage is TRBJ2-7, with 10 bases that match TRBD1. This CDR3 is 14 amino acids long. Germline V CDR1 and CDR2: SGHRS, YFSETQ. After removal of 0 bases from V and 4 bases from J, the junction contained 1 base not matched to a gene. The CDR3 protein is CASSLGQGAYEQYF. CDR3 DNA sequence: TGCGCCAGCAGCTTGGGACAGGGGGCGTACGAGCAGTACTTC.

This sequence joins TRBV7-7 and TRBJ1-3; D is ambiguous. V lost 5 bases, J lost 4 bases, and 15 bases lay in between. The CDR3 has 15 residues. CDR1 and CDR2 (germline): SSHAT, FNYEAQ (reference sequence). CDR3 region: CASSRDVGNGNTIYF. CDR3 bases: TGTGCCAGCAGCCGAGACGTCGGTAACGGAAACACCATATATTTT. The whole variable domain, filled in from reference TRBV7-7 and TRBJ1-3, reads GAGVSQSPRYKVTKRGQDVTLRCDPISSHATLYWYQQALGQGPEFLTYFNYEAQPDKSGLPSDRFSAERPEGSISTLTIQRTEQRDSAMYRCASSRDVGNGNTIYFGEGSWLTVV.

The chain joins TRBV25-1 to TRBJ2-5; 10 bases are shared with TRBD2. The CDR3 is 16 amino acids. Germline V lookup: CDR1 MGHDK, CDR2 SYGVNS. V was pared by 11 bases and J by 5 bases, with 17 bases of the junction left unmatched. CDR3 in amino acids: CASGGLAGATGETQYF. CDR3 in DNA: TGTGCCTCCGGCGGGCTAGCGGGAGCGACTGGGGAGACCCAGTACTTC.

To note about this clone: Other DNA sequences in this sample translate to the same CDR3. CDR3 protein: CASSDGGRYGYTF. CDR3 sequence (DNA): TGTGCCAGCAGTGACGGAGGTCGCTATGGCTACACCTTC. The V gene is TRBV6-4, the J gene TRBJ1-2; no firm D call. The CDR3 length is 13 residues. Germline V CDR1 and CDR2: MRHNA, SNTAGT. V lost 2 bases to trimming and J lost 4 bases, with 8 bases between them.

This clone appeared a few times. The gene calls are TRBV27 and TRBJ2-2, with D tentatively TRBD2 (6 bases). V shed 2 bases and J shed 7 bases, with 8 bases lying between them. The germline CDR1 and CDR2 sequences are MNHEY and SMNVEV (reference sequence). The CDR3 runs to 13 residues. The CDR3 DNA reads TGTGCCAGCAGTTTAAACGGGGGCGGGGAGCTGTTTTTT. It translates to CASSLNGGGELFF.

V is TRBV19 and J is TRBJ1-2; a weak D match, TRBD1 (5 bases). Trimming removed 6 bases from V and 2 bases from J, with 10 bases in between. The CDR3 sequence is 13 residues long. CDR1 LNHDA and CDR2 SQIVND come from the germline V gene (reference sequence). CDR3 coding DNA: TGTGCCAGTAGCCTGGGGGGAAACTATGGCTACACCTTC. This codes for CASSLGGNYGYTF.

In this sample, this clone turned up once. The gene calls are TRBV25-1 and TRBJ2-3; D unclear. Looked up from germline, CDR1 is MGHDK and CDR2 is SYGVNS. The CDR3 length is 17 residues. Trimming took 5 bases from V and 2 from J, leaving 20 bases between them. CDR3 residues: CASSSFKADSLTDTQYF. In DNA form, the CDR3 reads TGTGCCAGCAGTTCTTTCAAGGCTGACTCACTCACAGATACGCAGTATTTT.

The chain recombines TRBV9 with TRBJ1-2; possibly TRBD1 for D (5 bases). Germline V CDR1 and CDR2: SGDLS, YYNGEE. CDR3 size: 14 residues. The germline V and J ends were trimmed by 8 bases and 4 bases, with 18 bases remaining between them. CDR3 region: CASGGPGSSYGYTF. CDR3 sequence (DNA): TGTGCCAGTGGTGGGCCAGGGAGTAGCTATGGCTACACCTTC.

The chain couples TRBV2 to TRBJ2-4; D is perhaps TRBD1 (5 bases). V was clipped by 3 bases and J by 9 bases, with 12 bases between them. Germline V gene lookup returns CDR1 SNHLY and CDR2 FYNNEI. The CDR3 length is 13 residues. The CDR3 DNA follows: TGTGCCAGCAGTGACTCAGGGCCAAGCATTCAGTACTTC. It translates to CASSDSGPSIQYF.

The CDR3: CASSPTGDRYYEEQYF. In nucleotides, the CDR3 is TGTGCCAGCAGTCCGACTGGGGACAGATACTACGAGGAGCAGTACTTC. This chain connects TRBV6-6 to TRBJ2-5, with 7 bases fitting TRBD1. The CDR3 has 16 amino acids. V lost 5 bases and J lost 11; bases outside the gene matches: 20. Per germline, CDR1 MNHNY and CDR2 SVGAGI (reference sequence).

The sample holds one count of this clone. The chain links TRBV6-5 to TRBJ2-7; 8 nucleotides match TRBD1. Trimming cost V 6 bases and J 0 bases; bases outside gene matches: 4. This CDR3 spans 14 amino acids. Per germline, CDR1 MNHEY and CDR2 SVGAGI. CDR3 residues: CASSPTGASYEQYF. The CDR3 coding sequence is TGTGCCAGCAGCCCGACAGGGGCCTCCTACGAGCAGTACTTC.

This chain links TRBV4-1 with TRBJ2-5; D gene unclear. V lost 3 bases and J 2 bases, leaving 13 bases between the germline ends. In germline, CDR1 is MGHRA, CDR2 YSYEKL. There are 15 residues in the CDR3. This chain's CDR3 is CASSQAWYSQETQYF. CDR3 nucleotides: TGCGCCAGCAGCCAGGCTTGGTATAGTCAAGAGACCCAGTACTTC.